One and the same sample provided the 30 T cell receptor beta chains below, sequenced in a study of T-cell reconstitution after alpha-beta-depleted transplantation in children. Unique molecular identifiers were incorporated into the prepared TCRbeta library. MiXCR, applied by TCRdb to the PCR reads, yields one record per CDR3 protein. This table holds fewer than 750,000 distinct CDR3 sequences, 23% found once. Sequencing used PBMCs, mostly from graft donor cells, obtained 360 days after TCRalphabeta/CD19-depleted stem cell transplant. All receptors derive from a boy in the first two years of life who had a stem cell transplant for acute myeloid leukemia, so the T cells may come from the graft donor.

The J gene is TRBJ2-2, the V gene TRBV20-1, with 7 bases lining up with TRBD1. Losses at the gene ends were 6 bases for V and 0 bases for J; bases not matched to a gene: 4. Germline V CDR1 and CDR2: DFQATT, SNEGSKA (reference sequence). The CDR3 consists of 14 residues. The CDR3 here is CSAKGGANTGELFF. The DNA of the CDR3 is TGCAGTGCGAAAGGGGGCGCGAACACCGGGGAGCTGTTTTTT.

The V call is TRBV20-1, the J call TRBJ2-3, with 10 nucleotides matching TRBD2. V was pared by 5 bases and J by 0 bases, with 8 bases of the junction left unmatched. CDR1 is DFQATT and CDR2 is SNEGSKA in the germline V gene (reference sequence). The CDR3 consists of 16 residues. The CDR3 sequence: CSAPRLAGLSTDTQYF. Here the CDR3 DNA reads TGCAGTGCTCCCCGACTAGCGGGCCTTAGCACAGATACGCAGTATTTT.

V gene TRBV5-1 combines with J gene TRBJ2-2, with a possible D match to TRBD2 (6 bases). This CDR3 has 14 residues. Trimming stripped 4 bases from V and 4 bases from J, with 11 bases between. Germline-derived CDR1 and CDR2 are SGHRS and YFSETQ. This CDR3 is CASSAEGATGELFF. The CDR3 DNA reads TGCGCCAGCAGCGCGGAGGGTGCCACCGGGGAGCTGTTTTTT.

The chain carries TRBV15 and TRBJ1-1, with D hard to call. The CDR3 loop spans 13 amino acids. The germline CDR1 and CDR2 sequences are LNHNV and YYDKDF (reference sequence). V was cut by 1 base and J by 2 bases, with 5 bases left in between. Here the CDR3 DNA reads TGTGCCACCAGCAGAGTTTTTAACACTGAAGCTTTCTTT. Protein: CATSRVFNTEAFF.

Ten or more counts support this clonotype. The rearrangement joins TRBV9 to TRBJ2-3; weak D call: TRBD1 (7 bases). Per the germline V gene, CDR1 is SGDLS and CDR2 is YYNGEE. Deletions cut 1 base from V and 6 bases from J, with 15 bases between. This CDR3 contains 15 residues. CDR3 coding DNA: TGTGCCAGCAGCGTAAGGCAGGGGGGTATGGATACGCAGTATTTT. Its translation is CASSVRQGGMDTQYF.

This clonotype was seen once. This chain uses TRBV6-6 with TRBJ2-5; D is perhaps TRBD1 or TRBD2 (6 bases each). The CDR3 sequence is 13 residues long. The V and J ends lost 10 bases and 3 bases respectively, with 15 bases between them. Germline V gene data show CDR1 as MNHNY and CDR2 as SVGAGI (reference sequence). Here the CDR3 DNA reads TGTGCCACCGAGGGGGGCAGGGAAGAGACCCAGTACTTC. Its protein product is CATEGGREETQYF.

J is TRBJ2-4 and V is TRBV7-6, with a weak D call TRBD1 (5 bases). Germline loops: CDR1 SGHVS, CDR2 FNYEAQ. The CDR3 loop spans 12 amino acids. V was cut by 5 bases and J by 6 bases, with 8 bases left in between. CDR3: CASSDRGNIQYF. CDR3 nucleotides: TGTGCCAGCAGCGACAGAGGAAACATTCAGTACTTC.

This chain connects TRBV28 to TRBJ2-1; 8 bases are a match to TRBD2. Germline-derived CDR1 and CDR2 are MDHEN and SYDVKM. The V gene end was trimmed by 3 bases and the J gene end by 8 bases; junction bases not matched to a gene: 12. This CDR3 contains 16 residues. CDR3 amino acids: CASSLGLGRGGDEQFF. The CDR3, as DNA: TGTGCCAGCAGTTTGGGCCTGGGACGGGGGGGTGATGAGCAGTTCTTC.

The J gene is TRBJ1-1, the V gene TRBV18, with D perhaps matching TRBD1 (6 bases). V was clipped by 3 bases and J by 8 bases, with 16 bases between them. Germline CDR1 and CDR2: KGHSH and LQKENI. This CDR3 has 14 residues. The DNA of the CDR3 is TGTGCCAGCTCACCGGTAGGGGGGCACTCAGAAGCTTTCTTT. It specifies CASSPVGGHSEAFF. Looking up the rest from reference TRBV18 and TRBJ1-1 gives the full variable domain: NAGVMQNPRHLVRRRGQEARLRCSPMKGHSHVYWYRQLPEEGLKFMVYLQKENIIDESGMPKERFSAEFPKEGPSILRIQQVVRGDSAAYFCASSPVGGHSEAFFGQGTRLTVV.

This clonotype was observed a few times. V is TRBV12-3 or TRBV12-4 and J is TRBJ1-1; D is uncertain. This CDR3 comprises 11 residues. V lost 9 bases and J 4 bases, leaving 9 bases between the germline ends. The CDR3, as DNA: TGTGCCAGTACCGGACTCACTGAAGCTTTCTTT. Protein sequence: CASTGLTEAFF.

This clonotype was found a few times. The chain employs TRBV27 and TRBJ2-1; no clear D. Trimming stripped 0 bases from V and 5 bases from J, with 14 bases between. CDR1 is MNHEY and CDR2 is SMNVEV in the germline V gene (reference sequence). The length of the CDR3 is 16 residues. The CDR3 loop is CASSLSSQLTNNEQFF. The CDR3 DNA follows: TGTGCCAGCAGTTTATCGAGCCAGCTAACTAACAATGAGCAGTTCTTC.

This clonotype was seen many times. The gene calls are TRBV28 and TRBJ2-7; no definite D call. Germline values: CDR1 MDHEN, CDR2 SYDVKM. V was shortened by 3 bases and J by 1 base, with 7 bases between the two germline ends. The CDR3 totals 13 residues. CDR3 sequence (DNA): TGTGCCAGCAGTTTCCACATGTCCTACGAGCAGTACGTC. Its protein is CASSFHMSYEQYV.

There are many counts of this clonotype. V is TRBV20-1 and J is TRBJ2-1, with TRBD2 as a possible D gene (5 bases). CDR1 is DFQATT and CDR2 is SNEGSKA in the germline V gene (reference sequence). V gave up 5 bases and J gave up 3 bases, with 17 bases separating them. The CDR3 totals 15 residues. CDR3 nucleotides: TGCAGTGCTCCTCGAGTGGAACGGGGCTACAATGAGCAGTTCTTC. It translates to CSAPRVERGYNEQFF.

Notes on this clonotype: The junction shows a germline mismatch at one end, possibly a read error. The CDR3 DNA is TGTGCCAGCAGTGGGGGGACTAGTCAGCTCTTC. Its translation is CASSGGTSQLF. The genes are TRBV25-1 and TRBJ2-7; 8 bases match TRBD2. The CDR3 length is 11 residues. Germline V gives CDR1 MGHDK, CDR2 SYGVNS.

The chain carries TRBV7-8 and TRBJ1-2; D remains ambiguous. CDR1 is SGHVS and CDR2 is FQNEAQ in the germline V gene. The CDR3 spans 16 residues. V gave up 2 bases and J gave up 2 bases, with 15 bases separating them. The CDR3 DNA sequence: TGTGCCAGCAGCTTAATTTTTCGGGGAATCAACTATGGCTACACCTTC. Its protein product is CASSLIFRGINYGYTF.

The chain couples TRBV7-2 to TRBJ2-3; a possible D gene is TRBD2 (5 bases). Germline V CDR1 and CDR2: SGHTA, FQGNSA. V shed 4 bases and J shed 2 bases, with 13 bases lying between them. CDR3 length: 15 amino acids. CDR3 loop: CASSSREGYTDTQYF. The CDR3, as DNA: TGTGCCAGCAGCTCCCGCGAGGGCTACACAGATACGCAGTATTTT.

The chain couples TRBV30 to TRBJ2-7; 8 bases line up with TRBD2. Per the germline V gene, CDR1 is GTSNPN and CDR2 is SVGIG (reference sequence). This CDR3 contains 12 residues. V lost 3 bases and J lost 3; bases outside the gene matches: 1. CDR3 sequence (DNA): TGTGCCTGGAGCGGGGGGGTCTACGAGCAGTACTTC. Translating gives CAWSGGVYEQYF.

This clonotype was seen many times. The J gene is TRBJ2-2, the V gene TRBV20-1, with D possibly matching TRBD2 (6 bases). V was pared by 2 bases and J by 3 bases, with 16 bases between. There are 16 residues in the CDR3. Germline CDR1 DFQATT, CDR2 SNEGSKA (reference sequence). This chain's CDR3 is CSARRIRDWDTGELFF. The CDR3 nucleotides are TGCAGTGCTAGAAGGATCAGGGACTGGGACACCGGGGAGCTGTTTTTT.

This clonotype was found a few times. The genes are TRBV12-3 or TRBV12-4 and TRBJ1-4; D call uncertain. This CDR3 is 15 amino acids long. The V and J ends lost 8 bases and 6 bases respectively, with 19 bases between them. The CDR3 coding sequence is TGTGCCAGCCTCCCCCCCGGCCCCGGGCATGAAAAACTGTTTTTT. It is translated as CASLPPGPGHEKLFF.

This clonotype was found many times. The chain has TRBV9 and TRBJ2-3; no definite D call. The CDR3 is 14 amino acids. Deletions cut 0 bases from V and 8 bases from J, with 13 bases between. Germline CDR1 is SGDLS and CDR2 is YYNGEE. The CDR3 coding sequence is TGTGCCAGCAGCGTAGGGGCGGCTGGCGGTACGCAGTATTTT. Its translation: CASSVGAAGGTQYF.

This clonotype was observed at least ten times. The rearrangement links TRBV19 to TRBJ2-7; D assignment may be TRBD1 or TRBD2 (5 bases each). The CDR3 runs to 15 residues. V was pared by 6 bases and J by 3 bases, with 18 bases between. Germline V lookup: CDR1 LNHDA, CDR2 SQIVND (reference sequence). CDR3 coding DNA: TGTGCCAGTAGCATTAGGGGCGGACGGGGCTACGAGCAGTACTTC. Translation gives CASSIRGGRGYEQYF.

In this sample, this clonotype turned up a few times. This chain uses TRBV6-1 with TRBJ2-3, with 8 bases that match TRBD1. CDR3 length: 16 amino acids. V gave up 10 bases and J gave up 0 bases; unmatched junction bases: 12. The germline gives CDR1 MNHNS, CDR2 SASEGT. CDR3 protein: CATARRDRTSTDTQYF. The CDR3 nucleotides are TGTGCCACCGCCCGGAGGGACAGGACGAGCACAGATACGCAGTATTTT.

This clonotype was observed many times. This chain links TRBV25-1 with TRBJ1-1; D perhaps matches TRBD1 (5 bases). Germline CDR1 reads MGHDK; CDR2 reads SYGVNS. CDR3 length equals 15 residues. V was cut by 6 bases and J by 1 base, with 15 bases left in between. In DNA form, the CDR3 reads TGTGCCAGCAGACTAGGGGTTGGGGCGAACACTGAAGCTTTCTTT. As protein: CASRLGVGANTEAFF. The full variable domain, rest sourced from reference TRBV25-1 and TRBJ1-1, is EADIYQTPRYLVIGTGKKITLECSQTMGHDKMYWYQQDPGMELHLIHYSYGVNSTEKGDLSSESTVSRIRTEHFPLTLESARPSHTSQYLCASRLGVGANTEAFFGQGTRLTVV.

The chain links TRBV4-2 to TRBJ2-3; 12 bases map to TRBD2. The CDR3 contains 17 residues. Germline-derived CDR1 and CDR2 are LGHNA and YNFKEQ. The V and J ends lost 3 bases and 4 bases, in that order; junction bases with no gene match: 8. Written as DNA, the CDR3 is TGTGCCAGCAGCCACGGACTAGCGGGAAATGCGGCAGATACGCAGTATTTT. Translated, it gives CASSHGLAGNAADTQYF.

This chain connects TRBV4-3 to TRBJ2-5; 16 nucleotides match TRBD2. After removal of 0 bases from V and 4 bases from J, the junction contained 5 bases not matched to a gene. The CDR3 covers 18 residues. The germline V gene has CDR1 LGHNA and CDR2 YSLEER. CDR3 amino acids: CASSQDGTSGGAGETQYF. The CDR3 DNA reads as TGCGCCAGCAGCCAAGATGGGACTAGCGGGGGGGCCGGAGAGACCCAGTACTTC.

This clonotype was counted between two and nine times. The chain joins TRBV29-1 to TRBJ2-2; D is unclear. The ends were cut back, 4 bases at V and 7 bases at J, with 22 bases in the middle. This CDR3 is built from 16 residues. The germline CDR1 and CDR2 sequences are SQVTM and ANQGSEA. The CDR3 DNA is TGCAGCGTTGCGGAACCAACCCCCGGAGATCGCGGGGAGCTGTTTTTT. The encoded protein is CSVAEPTPGDRGELFF.

The chain carries TRBV7-2 and TRBJ1-3, with D unresolved. Trimming took off 2 bases at V and 4 bases at J, with 9 bases between the two ends. CDR1 is SGHTA and CDR2 is FQGNSA in the germline V gene. The CDR3 contains 14 residues. In nucleotides, the CDR3 is TGTGCCAGCAGCTTATCCCCCCACGGAAACACCATATATTTT. This codes for CASSLSPHGNTIYF.

CDR3 protein: CASSYYPNTGELFF. The CDR3 nucleotides are TGTGCCAGCAGTTACTACCCAAACACCGGGGAGCTGTTTTTT. The V call is TRBV6-2 or TRBV6-3, the J call TRBJ2-2, with no clear D. V gave up 1 base and J gave up 2 bases, with 5 bases separating them. The CDR3 sequence is 14 residues long. From germline, CDR1 is MNHEY and CDR2 SVGEGT.

The chain is built from TRBV20-1 and TRBJ1-5; D is possibly TRBD1 (6 bases). The germline V and J ends were trimmed by 6 bases and 6 bases, with 12 bases remaining between them. The germline CDR1 and CDR2 sequences are DFQATT and SNEGSKA (reference sequence). The CDR3 is 12 residues long. The CDR3 sequence is CSASTGPQPQHF. In nucleotides, the CDR3 is TGCAGTGCAAGTACAGGGCCTCAGCCCCAGCATTTT.

This clonotype was recorded many times. The V gene is TRBV12-3 or TRBV12-4, the J gene TRBJ1-4; 7 bases agree with TRBD1. V was pared by 5 bases and J by 11 bases, with 11 bases of the junction left unmatched. This CDR3 is built from 14 residues. The CDR3 nucleotides read TGTGCCAGCAGTCTAACAGGGGCGAGGTCCAAACTGTTTTTT. Protein sequence: CASSLTGARSKLFF.